These 9 T cell receptor beta chains were sequenced from one sample in a study of T cell responses to AZD1222 COVID-19 vaccine. Sequencing used immunoSEQ multiplex PCR; TCRdb keeps in-frame clones, though not all of them. This sample has roughly 100,000 clones, with 87% found just once. The sample consisted of peripheral blood, taken on day 0 of AZD1222 vaccination. All receptors derive from an adult in good health.

V usage is TRBV4-3 and J usage is TRBJ1-3, with D tentatively TRBD1 (5 bases). CDR1 and CDR2 (germline): LGHNA, YSLEER. The V gene lost 1 base and the J gene lost 0 bases, with 13 bases spanning the gap. The CDR3 has 17 residues. The CDR3 sequence: CASSQVVGDFSGNTIYF. In nucleotides, the CDR3 is TGCGCCAGCAGCCAAGTGGTGGGGGATTTCTCTGGAAACACCATATATTTT.

The chain recombines TRBV5-1 with TRBJ2-7; no reliable D call. This CDR3 spans 13 amino acids. Trimming removed 0 bases from V and 4 bases from J, with 8 bases in between. Per germline, CDR1 SGHRS and CDR2 YFSETQ. In nucleotides, the CDR3 is TGCGCCAGCAGCTTGGCAATGGGATACGAGCAGTACTTC. It yields the protein CASSLAMGYEQYF.

V and J are TRBV7-8 and TRBJ1-4, with TRBD1 identical over 9 bases. V lost 0 bases and J lost 7; bases outside the gene matches: 6. Germline values: CDR1 SGHVS, CDR2 FQNEAQ. CDR3 size: 16 residues. The CDR3 DNA is TGTGCCAGCAGCTTAGCTTACAGGGGGCGGGTTGAAAAACTGTTTTTT. The encoded protein is CASSLAYRGRVEKLFF.

The chain carries TRBV12-3 or TRBV12-4 and TRBJ1-1, with no clear D. This CDR3 has 13 residues. The germline V and J ends were trimmed by 7 bases and 1 base, with 10 bases remaining between them. The CDR3 reads CASTRHWNTEAFF. The CDR3 nucleotides read TGTGCCAGCACCAGACACTGGAACACTGAAGCTTTCTTT.

The chain uses TRBV5-6 and TRBJ1-2; no clear D. The CDR3 consists of 12 residues. Germline loops: CDR1 SGHDT, CDR2 YYEEEE. Trimming took 0 bases from V and 6 from J, leaving 6 bases between them. The CDR3 nucleotides read TGTGCCAGCAGCTTGGTAGTGGATGGCTACACCTTC. Encoded protein: CASSLVVDGYTF. The full variable domain, with the rest looked up from reference TRBV5-6 and TRBJ1-2, is DAGVTQSPTHLIKTRGQQVTLRCSPKSGHDTVSWYQQALGQGPQFIFQYYEEEERQRGNFPDRFSGHQFPNYSSELNVNALLLGDSALYLCASSLVVDGYTFGSGTRLTVV.

The chain employs TRBV19 and TRBJ1-5, with D perhaps TRBD1 (5 bases). The length of the CDR3 is 16 residues. CDR1 and CDR2 (germline): LNHDA, SQIVND (reference sequence). V lost 7 bases, J lost 0 bases, and 16 bases lay in between. CDR3: CASNQGLLYSNQPQHF. The CDR3 coding sequence is TGTGCCAGTAATCAGGGACTCCTTTATAGCAATCAGCCCCAGCATTTT.

This chain joins TRBV7-3 and TRBJ1-1; 11 bases agree with TRBD1. The CDR3 runs 15 residues. V lost 2 bases to trimming and J lost 4 bases; unmatched junction nucleotides: 3. Germline CDR1 reads SGHTA; CDR2 reads FQGTGA. DNA of the CDR3: TGTGCCAGCAGCTTAGGGACAGGGGGGAGCACTGAAGCTTTCTTT. It specifies CASSLGTGGSTEAFF.

V and J are TRBV24-1 and TRBJ2-3, with 9 nucleotides matching TRBD2. The CDR3 loop spans 15 amino acids. Germline assignment: CDR1 KGHDR and CDR2 SFDVKD. The trim removed 4 bases at V and 4 bases at J, leaving 5 bases unmatched. This CDR3 reads CATSELSGSADTQYF. Here the CDR3 DNA reads TGTGCCACCAGTGAGCTTAGCGGGAGCGCAGATACGCAGTATTTT.

The count of this clone is one. The chain couples TRBV15 to TRBJ1-1; tentatively, D is TRBD1 (5 bases). The CDR3 runs 17 residues. The V and J ends lost 0 bases and 1 base respectively, with 15 bases between them. Germline V gene sequence: CDR1 LNHNV, CDR2 YYDKDF (reference sequence). The CDR3 protein is CATSRDLGRDWNTEAFF. CDR3 bases: TGTGCCACCAGCAGAGATTTAGGCAGGGACTGGAACACTGAAGCTTTCTTT.